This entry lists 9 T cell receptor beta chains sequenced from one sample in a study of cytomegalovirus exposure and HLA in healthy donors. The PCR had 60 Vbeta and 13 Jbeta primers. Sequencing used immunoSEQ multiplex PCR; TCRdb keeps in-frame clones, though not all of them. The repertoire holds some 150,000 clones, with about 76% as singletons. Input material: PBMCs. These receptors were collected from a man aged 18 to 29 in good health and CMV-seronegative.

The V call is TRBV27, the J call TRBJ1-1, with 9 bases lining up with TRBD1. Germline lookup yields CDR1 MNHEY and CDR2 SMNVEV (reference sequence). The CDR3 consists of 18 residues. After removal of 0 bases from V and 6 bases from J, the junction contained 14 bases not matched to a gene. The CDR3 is CASSLSRQQGASISEAFF. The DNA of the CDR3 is TGTGCCAGCAGTTTATCGCGCCAACAGGGGGCGAGTATCTCTGAAGCTTTCTTT.

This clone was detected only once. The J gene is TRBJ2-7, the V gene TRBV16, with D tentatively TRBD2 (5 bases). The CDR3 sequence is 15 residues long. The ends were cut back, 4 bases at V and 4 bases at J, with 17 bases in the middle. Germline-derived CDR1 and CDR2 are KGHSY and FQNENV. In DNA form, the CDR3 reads TGTGCCAGCAGCCTGCCCGGTGGGAGAATATACGAGCAGTACTTC. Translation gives CASSLPGGRIYEQYF.

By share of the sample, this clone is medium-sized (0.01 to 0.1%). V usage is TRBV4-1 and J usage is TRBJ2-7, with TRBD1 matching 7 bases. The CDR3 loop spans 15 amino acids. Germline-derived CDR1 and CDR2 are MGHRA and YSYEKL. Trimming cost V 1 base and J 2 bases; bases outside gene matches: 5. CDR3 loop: CASSQGQGPTYEQYF. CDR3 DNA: TGCGCCAGCAGCCAAGGACAGGGCCCTACCTACGAGCAGTACTTC.

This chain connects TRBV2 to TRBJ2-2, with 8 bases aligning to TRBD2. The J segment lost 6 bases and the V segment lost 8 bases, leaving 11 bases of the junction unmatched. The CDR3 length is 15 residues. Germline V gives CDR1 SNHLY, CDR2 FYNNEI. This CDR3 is CASRVAGIGPGELFF. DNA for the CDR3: TGTGCCAGCCGAGTAGCGGGGATCGGACCCGGGGAGCTGTTTTTT.

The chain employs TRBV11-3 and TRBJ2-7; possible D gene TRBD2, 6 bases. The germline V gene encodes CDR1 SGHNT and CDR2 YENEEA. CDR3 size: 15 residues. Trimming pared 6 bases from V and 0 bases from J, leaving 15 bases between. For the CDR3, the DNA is TGTGCCAGCAGACCAGGCGGGGTGAGCTCCTACGAGCAGTACTTC. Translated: CASRPGGVSSYEQYF.

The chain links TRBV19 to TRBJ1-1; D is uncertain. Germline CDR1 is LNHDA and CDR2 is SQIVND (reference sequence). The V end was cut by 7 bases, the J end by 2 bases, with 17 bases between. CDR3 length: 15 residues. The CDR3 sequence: CASKIGGGGNTEAFF. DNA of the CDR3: TGTGCCAGTAAAATTGGTGGAGGAGGAAACACTGAAGCTTTCTTT.

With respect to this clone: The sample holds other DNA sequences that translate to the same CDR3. The CDR3 is CASSVAGSNQPQHF. In nucleotides, the CDR3 is TGTGCCAGCAGCGTAGCCGGTAGCAATCAGCCCCAGCATTTT. The V gene is TRBV9, the J gene TRBJ1-5; D not certain. Germline assignment: CDR1 SGDLS and CDR2 YYNGEE. V lost 0 bases and J lost 0, with 4 bases in between. The length of the CDR3 is 14 residues.

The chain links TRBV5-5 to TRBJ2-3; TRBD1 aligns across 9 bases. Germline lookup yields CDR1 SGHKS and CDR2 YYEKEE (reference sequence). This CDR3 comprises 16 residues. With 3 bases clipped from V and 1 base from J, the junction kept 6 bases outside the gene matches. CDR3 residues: CASSSIQGAGTDTQYF. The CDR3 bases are TGTGCCAGCAGCTCCATACAGGGGGCTGGCACAGATACGCAGTATTTT.

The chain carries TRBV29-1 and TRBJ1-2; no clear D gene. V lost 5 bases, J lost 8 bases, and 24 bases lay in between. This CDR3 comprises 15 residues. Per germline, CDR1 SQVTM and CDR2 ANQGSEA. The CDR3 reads CSVTGLGMGARGYTF. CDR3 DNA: TGCAGCGTTACGGGGTTGGGAATGGGAGCTCGGGGCTACACCTTC.